These 7 T cell receptor beta chains came from one sample sequenced in a study of cytomegalovirus exposure and HLA in healthy donors. Using immunoSEQ multiplex PCR, the repertoire was profiled, and TCRdb retains in-frame clones only, with some absent. The profile shows about 280,000 clones, 65% to 90% of them singletons. The material sequenced was PBMCs. The origin of the receptors is a woman in her late teens or twenties in good health and CMV-seronegative.

The V gene is TRBV14, the J gene TRBJ2-1, with D tentatively TRBD1 (5 bases). V gave up 3 bases and J gave up 8 bases, with 17 bases separating them. Germline CDR1 and CDR2: SGHDN and FVKESK. The CDR3 is 15 residues long. CDR3: CASSQLQAGFDEQFF. CDR3 in DNA: TGTGCCAGCAGCCAGCTACAGGCAGGGTTCGATGAGCAGTTCTTC.

The V gene is TRBV29-1, the J gene TRBJ2-1; 8 nucleotides line up with TRBD1. This CDR3 is 18 amino acids long. Trimming cost V 0 bases and J 0 bases; bases outside gene matches: 10. CDR1 SQVTM and CDR2 ANQGSEA come from the germline V gene. The CDR3 loop reads CSVEDQSRGRSSYNEQFF. The CDR3 nucleotides read TGCAGCGTTGAAGATCAATCCAGGGGGCGAAGCTCCTACAATGAGCAGTTCTTC.

This chain links TRBV27 with TRBJ2-7; D is unresolved. Trimming left V 4 bases short and J 0 bases short, with 7 bases between. The V gene's germline CDR1 is MNHEY and CDR2 SMNVEV (reference sequence). The CDR3 has 13 residues. CDR3 in DNA: TGTGCCAGCAGTTACCGCAGCTCCTACGAGCAGTACTTC. It specifies CASSYRSSYEQYF.

This clone was detected once. The chain has TRBV2 and TRBJ1-2, with 10 bases matching TRBD1. The germline gives CDR1 SNHLY, CDR2 FYNNEI. The CDR3 has 14 amino acids. Germline trimming cut 9 bases from V and 4 bases from J; bases unmatched to any gene: 8. The CDR3 is CASGTGALSYGYTF. In DNA, the CDR3 is TGTGCCAGTGGGACAGGGGCTCTTAGCTATGGCTACACCTTC.

This chain uses TRBV6-5 with TRBJ1-2; D is uncertain. CDR3 length: 14 amino acids. Germline V gene data show CDR1 as MNHEY and CDR2 as SVGAGI. The V end was cut by 4 bases, the J end by 4 bases, with 13 bases between. The CDR3 protein is CASSFSTYRYGYTF. CDR3 nucleotides: TGTGCCAGCAGTTTTAGTACCTATCGCTATGGCTACACCTTC.

The rearrangement joins TRBV5-1 to TRBJ2-2; D is possibly TRBD1 (6 bases). CDR1 SGHRS and CDR2 YFSETQ come from the germline V gene. Trimming pared 3 bases from V and 2 bases from J, leaving 11 bases between. This CDR3 contains 15 residues. CDR3 DNA sequence: TGCGCCAGCAGCTCGCGGACAGTCAACACCGGGGAGCTGTTTTTT. Translation gives CASSSRTVNTGELFF.

The chain combines TRBV30 with TRBJ2-1, with 7 bases that match TRBD2. Trimming at V came to 1 base and at J to 0 bases, leaving 0 bases not matched to a gene. CDR1 and CDR2 from the germline V gene are GTSNPN and SVGIG (reference sequence). The CDR3 spans 14 residues. CDR3 loop: CAWSGGSSYNEQFF. The CDR3 DNA follows: TGTGCCTGGAGTGGCGGGAGCTCCTACAATGAGCAGTTCTTC.